Reported below is one TCR beta chain. The time point denotes: cycle 4 day 1 (C4D1), after 6 weeks of nivolumab. In every patient, relapse followed autologous stem cell transplantation, while exposure to brentuximab vedotin differed. Magnetic negative selection purified CD4+ T cells from thawed PBMCs. This sample is drawn from a study of PD-1 blockade in classical Hodgkin lymphoma. Data came from immunoSEQ multiplex PCR; TCRdb stores just in-frame clones and leaves some out. The sample lists roughly 20,000 clones; roughly four fifths were seen once. The sample in question was CD4+ T cells from blood, obtained before the fourth cycle of nivolumab. This sequence originates from a human donor with classical Hodgkin lymphoma.

CDR3 amino acids: CAIIAGNTGELFF. The CDR3 coding sequence is TGTGCCATCATCGCTGGGAACACCGGGGAGCTGTTTTTT. This chain joins TRBV10-3 and TRBJ2-2; the D is unclear. Germline CDR1 and CDR2: ENHRY and SYGVKD. The CDR3 sequence is 13 residues long. Trimming removed 7 bases at V and 1 base at J, with 7 bases between.